This T cell receptor (beta chain) was sequenced during a study of T cell responses to AZD1222 COVID-19 vaccine. The CDR3 consists of 13 residues. V shed 6 bases and J 6 bases; nucleotides not matched to a gene: 1. Germline-derived CDR1 and CDR2 are MNHEY and SVGAGI. The table came from immunoSEQ multiplex PCR; TCRdb's copy has only in-frame clones and leaves some out. The sample records under 50,000 clones, about 82% being singletons. Study findings and constraints: The repertoires were collected only after the peak T cell response. The donor group comprised mostly white British people and more females; the analysis possibly underestimated clonal diversity.

A word on this clone: Its target is not known.

V usage is TRBV6-5 and J usage is TRBJ1-4, with 10 bases aligning to TRBD1. The source material was peripheral blood, sampled 28 days after the second dose of the MenACWY control vaccine. This receptor was identified in an adult who received the MenACWY meningococcal vaccine as a control. CDR3 nucleotides: TGTGCCAGCAGCGACAGGGGGCATGAAAAACTGTTTTTT. Protein: CASSDRGHEKLFF.